A single T cell receptor beta chain is shown here with its context. The antigen is unknown. The V gene lost 2 bases and the J gene lost 6 bases, with 16 bases spanning the gap. This CDR3 is 15 amino acids long. Germline CDR1 is SEHNR and CDR2 is FQNEAQ (reference sequence). Only CD45RO-negative cells positively selected for CCR7 counted as naive CD8 cells, so terminally differentiated effector memory CD45RA+ cells were excluded. The data stem from a study of shared clonotypes between healthy human individuals. Original analysis: Junction-only sequences without quality scores came from ImmunoSEQ, so filtering differed. Sequencing was performed with immunoSEQ multiplex PCR; in TCRdb, only in-frame clones are kept and a portion is missing. V and J calls and clone size come straight from that table; D and trimming were deduced from the DNA. The profile shows about 2 million clones, less than 95% of them singletons.

General study points: Sampling involved blood alone; tissue repertoires likely differ. Depth of sequencing was expected to influence donor clonotype sharing.

The receptor was isolated from a man aged 18-30 years in good health. The chain combines TRBV7-9 with TRBJ1-1, with D unresolved. The sequencing input was naive CD8+ T cells sorted from blood. The CDR3 bases are TGTGCCAGCAGCTTAATAGGGTCGGAAGGCGCTGAAGCTTTCTTT. Its translation: CASSLIGSEGAEAFF.